The 28 T cell receptor beta chains in this list originate from one sample, sequenced in a study of tumor-infiltrating lymphocytes in localized non-small cell lung cancer. Libraries were prepared by immunoSEQ multiplex PCR; TCRdb keeps only in-frame clonotypes and omits some of them. The table has roughly 15,000 clones, 68% seen once. Sequencing input: uninvolved lung tissue not adjacent to the tumor. The receptors here all came from a human donor with non-small cell lung cancer.

V usage is TRBV11-3 and J usage is TRBJ2-7; 7 bases fit TRBD1. Germline V gene sequence: CDR1 SGHNT, CDR2 YENEEA. The V segment lost 1 base and the J segment 4 bases; nucleotides outside the gene matches: 7. This CDR3 is 15 amino acids long. The CDR3 loop is CASSLVPQGWYEQYV. The CDR3 nucleotides are TGTGCCAGCAGCTTAGTGCCACAGGGGTGGTACGAGCAGTACGTC.

The count of this clone is one. The rearrangement links TRBV11-2 to TRBJ2-7; D is perhaps TRBD2 (6 bases). CDR3 length: 13 amino acids. CDR1 SGHAT and CDR2 FQNNGV come from the germline V gene. The V end lost 5 bases, the J end lost 0 bases, and 8 bases lay between the germline ends. The CDR3 here is CASSRTNSYEQYF. The CDR3 DNA reads TGTGCCAGCAGCCGGACTAACTCCTACGAGCAGTACTTC.

Of note for this clone: One junction end does not reproduce the germline sequence, and a read error may be involved. The chain employs TRBV7-3 and TRBJ2-7, with 8 bases matching TRBD1. The CDR3 spans 16 residues. Germline CDR1 and CDR2: SGHTA and FQGTGA. CDR3 residues: CASTLSPGQGMDEQYF. The CDR3 DNA reads TGTGCCAGCACCTTATCCCCTGGACAGGGTATGGACGAGCAGTACTTC. The full variable domain, completed using reference TRBV7-3 and TRBJ2-7, is GAGVSQTPSNKVTEKGKYVELRCDPISGHTALYWYRQSLGQGPEFLIYFQGTGAADDSGLPNDRFFAVRPEGSVSTLKIQRTERGDSAVYLCASTLSPGQGMDEQYFGPGTRLTVT.

The chain joins TRBV7-3 to TRBJ1-6, with TRBD1 matching 7 bases. Losses at the gene ends were 3 bases for V and 4 bases for J; bases not matched to a gene: 6. This CDR3 is 16 amino acids long. CDR1 and CDR2 (germline): SGHTA, FQGTGA. Here the CDR3 DNA reads TGTGCCAGCAGCTTCACAGGGGTGAAGTATAATTCACCCCTCCACTTT. It codes for CASSFTGVKYNSPLHF. The whole variable domain, remainder taken from reference TRBV7-3 and TRBJ1-6, is GAGVSQTPSNKVTEKGKYVELRCDPISGHTALYWYRQSLGQGPEFLIYFQGTGAADDSGLPNDRFFAVRPEGSVSTLKIQRTERGDSAVYLCASSFTGVKYNSPLHFGNGTRLTVT.

The chain has TRBV5-7 and TRBJ2-2; D unresolved. TRBV5-7 is designated an ORF whose function remains uncertain. CDR3 length: 15 amino acids. The V and J ends lost 1 base and 0 bases respectively, with 7 bases between them. This CDR3 is CASSLIYPNTGELFF. CDR3 DNA sequence: TGTGCCAGCAGCTTGATCTACCCGAACACCGGGGAGCTGTTTTTT.

The chain employs TRBV30 and TRBJ2-6, with 7 bases fitting TRBD1. Germline V CDR1 and CDR2: GTSNPN, SVGIG (reference sequence). J lost 0 bases, V lost 2 bases, and 4 bases had no gene match. This CDR3 is 16 amino acids long. CDR3 in DNA: TGTGCCTGGAGTTGGGACAGTCACTCTGGGGCCAACGTCCTGACTTTC. Protein sequence: CAWSWDSHSGANVLTF.

This clone has more than one count but fewer than ten. The chain couples TRBV29-1 to TRBJ1-5; D gene ambiguous. Trimming stripped 4 bases from V and 2 bases from J, with 15 bases between. This CDR3 contains 15 residues. CDR1 and CDR2 from the germline V gene are SQVTM and ANQGSEA. The CDR3 spells CSVADGVLGNQPQHF. The DNA of the CDR3 is TGCAGCGTTGCGGATGGGGTCTTGGGCAATCAGCCCCAGCATTTT.

V and J are TRBV6-5 and TRBJ2-1; 9 bases match TRBD2. Germline V gene sequence: CDR1 MNHEY, CDR2 SVGAGI. Losses at the gene ends were 6 bases for V and 10 bases for J; bases not matched to a gene: 7. The CDR3 runs 13 residues. The CDR3 spells CASRTSGGREQFF. CDR3 sequence (DNA): TGTGCCAGCAGGACTAGCGGAGGTCGGGAGCAGTTCTTC.

The chain carries TRBV9 and TRBJ2-3, with 8 bases identical to TRBD2. The CDR3 has 15 amino acids. Trimming removed 0 bases from V and 4 bases from J; junction bases left unmatched: 4. Germline CDR1 SGDLS, CDR2 YYNGEE. CDR3 in DNA: TGTGCCAGCAGCGTAGGTGGCGGGAGGCCAGATACGCAGTATTTT. As protein: CASSVGGGRPDTQYF. Drawing the rest from reference TRBV9 and TRBJ2-3, the complete variable domain is DSGVTQTPKHLITATGQRVTLRCSPRSGDLSVYWYQQSLDQGLQFLIQYYNGEERAKGNILERFSAQQFPDLHSELNLSSLELGDSALYFCASSVGGGRPDTQYFGPGTRLTVL.

This rearrangement joins TRBV5-1 to TRBJ1-1, with D possibly matching TRBD1 (6 bases). Looked up from germline, CDR1 is SGHRS and CDR2 is YFSETQ. The CDR3 has 15 amino acids. The V end lost 1 base, the J end lost 1 base, and 11 bases lay between the germline ends. The CDR3 sequence is CASSLRGAGNTEAFF. The DNA for the CDR3 is TGCGCCAGCAGCTTGAGGGGGGCCGGGAACACTGAAGCTTTCTTT.

The V and J genes are TRBV2 and TRBJ1-1, with 8 bases matching TRBD1. Germline CDR1 SNHLY, CDR2 FYNNEI. The CDR3 length is 14 residues. V lost 6 bases, J lost 4 bases, and 7 bases stayed unmatched. The CDR3 DNA reads as TGTGCCAGCAGCGGACAGGGAGTTTCCACTGAAGCTTTCTTT. Its translation is CASSGQGVSTEAFF.

This chain connects TRBV11-2 to TRBJ1-1; no reliable D call. The V end was cut by 5 bases, the J end by 4 bases, with 11 bases between. The germline V gene has CDR1 SGHAT and CDR2 FQNNGV. There are 13 residues in the CDR3. CDR3 sequence: CASSRTAGTEAFF. DNA for the CDR3: TGTGCCAGCAGCCGAACAGCGGGCACTGAAGCTTTCTTT.

The J gene is TRBJ1-5, the V gene TRBV19; D is unresolved. The CDR3 is 13 residues long. From germline, CDR1 is LNHDA and CDR2 SQIVND (reference sequence). Trimming stripped 3 bases from V and 6 bases from J, with 9 bases between. The CDR3 is CASSMGVLQPQHF. The CDR3 coding sequence is TGTGCCAGTAGTATGGGCGTACTTCAGCCCCAGCATTTT.

V is TRBV6-5 and J is TRBJ1-3, with TRBD1 as a possible D gene (5 bases). V was cut by 8 bases and J by 1 base, with 15 bases left in between. This CDR3 is built from 15 residues. CDR1 is MNHEY, CDR2 SVGAGI, per germline. CDR3 bases: TGTGCCAGCGCCCGCCAGGGCTGGTCTGGAAACACCATATATTTT. Translated: CASARQGWSGNTIYF.

This clone was detected once. The genes are TRBV5-1 and TRBJ2-7, with TRBD1 as a possible D gene (5 bases). The V end was cut by 6 bases, the J end by 2 bases, with 18 bases between. Germline lookup yields CDR1 SGHRS and CDR2 YFSETQ. The CDR3 is made up of 15 amino acids. The CDR3 DNA is TGCGCCAGCAAAATCGCCGGACACCCCACCTACGAGCAGTACTTC. Residues: CASKIAGHPTYEQYF.

The gene calls are TRBV19 and TRBJ2-3; 7 positions match TRBD1. J gave up 2 bases and V 4 bases, and 6 bases lay outside the gene matches. CDR1 LNHDA and CDR2 SQIVND come from the germline V gene (reference sequence). The length of the CDR3 is 15 residues. The CDR3 nucleotides read TGTGCCAGTAGTAGCTTAGGGGGCCCCACAGATACGCAGTATTTT. Protein: CASSSLGGPTDTQYF.

By sample share, this clone is medium-sized. The rearrangement uses TRBV21-1 and TRBJ2-7; the D call TRBD2 from the table was never checked on the DNA. TRBV21-1 is labeled a pseudogene. This CDR3 contains 17 residues. CDR3 nucleotides: TGTGCCAGCAGCAAAGGGGGAGGACTAGCGGGAAGATGCGAGCAGTACTTC. Protein product: CASSKGGGLAGRCEQYF.

The J gene is TRBJ2-7, the V gene TRBV2; unclear D gene. Germline values: CDR1 SNHLY, CDR2 FYNNEI. This CDR3 comprises 14 residues. Trimming stripped 1 base from V and 3 bases from J, with 10 bases between. CDR3 region: CASSEDLYSYEQYV. In nucleotides, the CDR3 is TGTGCCAGCAGTGAAGACCTTTACAGCTACGAGCAGTACGTC.

V usage is TRBV11-3 and J usage is TRBJ2-2; D is ambiguous. CDR1 and CDR2 (germline): SGHNT, YENEEA. The CDR3 extends over 16 amino acids. Trimming removed 0 bases at V and 2 bases at J, with 10 bases between. DNA for the CDR3: TGTGCCAGCAGCTTAGAAATAGGGCGAAACACCGGGGAGCTGTTTTTT. Amino acid sequence: CASSLEIGRNTGELFF. Complete variable domain (other parts from reference TRBV11-3 and TRBJ2-2): EAGVVQSPRYKIIEKKQPVAFWCNPISGHNTLYWYLQNLGQGPELLIRYENEEAVDDSQLPKDRFSAERLKGVDSTLKIQPAELGDSAVYLCASSLEIGRNTGELFFGEGSRLTVL.

The gene calls are TRBV7-3 and TRBJ2-7; no clear D gene. With 2 bases removed from V and 5 bases from J, the gap between germline ends came to 13 bases. This CDR3 is 14 amino acids long. Germline V CDR1 and CDR2: SGHTA, FQGTGA. The chain's CDR3 is CASSLLVQVHEQYF. The CDR3 nucleotides read TGTGCCAGCAGCTTATTGGTTCAGGTTCACGAGCAGTACTTC.

This chain links TRBV27 with TRBJ1-6; D uncertain. V was shortened by 5 bases and J by 0 bases, with 11 bases between the two germline ends. This CDR3 has 16 residues. Germline V gene data show CDR1 as MNHEY and CDR2 as SMNVEV (reference sequence). The CDR3 coding sequence is TGTGCCAGCAGTGGATGGGCAAGCTCCTATAATTCACCCCTCCACTTT. Translation: CASSGWASSYNSPLHF.

This clone was seen only a few times. V usage is TRBV15 and J usage is TRBJ2-5; D is perhaps TRBD1 or TRBD2 (5 bases each). V was trimmed by 7 bases and J by 4 bases, leaving 13 bases between them. The CDR3 contains 13 residues. Germline assignment: CDR1 LNHNV and CDR2 YYDKDF (reference sequence). The CDR3 sequence: CATNPGPGETQYF. CDR3 DNA: TGTGCCACCAACCCGGGACCGGGAGAGACCCAGTACTTC. Based on the CDR3 plus reference TRBV15 and TRBJ2-5, the full variable domain is DAMVIQNPRYQVTQFGKPVTLSCSQTLNHNVMYWYQQKSSQAPKLLFHYYDKDFNNEADTPDNFQSRRPNTSFCFLDIRSPGLGDTAMYLCATNPGPGETQYFGPGTRLLVL.

V is TRBV6-6 and J is TRBJ2-2; the match to TRBD1 covers 9 bases. The CDR3 spans 16 residues. V lost 6 bases, J lost 7 bases, and 12 bases stayed unmatched. Germline assignment: CDR1 MNHNY and CDR2 SVGAGI (reference sequence). CDR3 residues: CASSLHPGQGIGELFF. The CDR3 DNA is TGTGCCAGCAGCCTTCATCCGGGACAGGGTATCGGGGAGCTGTTTTTT.

The chain carries TRBV6-1 and TRBJ1-5, with 9 bases fitting TRBD1. Germline V gives CDR1 MNHNS, CDR2 SASEGT. J was trimmed by 5 bases and V by 7 bases; bases with no gene match: 6. The CDR3 length is 14 residues. The CDR3 loop reads CASTRDREDQPQHF. The CDR3 DNA sequence: TGTGCCAGCACCCGGGACAGGGAGGATCAGCCCCAGCATTTT.

This clone has more than one count but fewer than ten. V usage is TRBV2 and J usage is TRBJ2-5, with D possibly TRBD2 on 5 matching bases. Germline CDR1 is SNHLY and CDR2 is FYNNEI. The V end lost 6 bases, the J end lost 5 bases, and 13 bases lay between the germline ends. This CDR3 region has 13 residues. In DNA, the CDR3 is TGTGCCAGCAGCTTGACTATGGTGGAGACCCAGTACTTC. This encodes CASSLTMVETQYF.

The CDR3 region has the DNA TGTGCCAGCAGCCTCCGGGACGGTCTAGACTCTGGGGCCAACGTCCTGACTTTC. As protein: CASSLRDGLDSGANVLTF. V gene TRBV2 combines with J gene TRBJ2-6; perhaps D is TRBD1 or TRBD2 (5 bases each). Germline CDR1 and CDR2: SNHLY and FYNNEI. CDR3 length: 18 amino acids. Trimming cost V 6 bases and J 0 bases, with 18 bases left between them.

This clone has only a few counts. The chain couples TRBV19 to TRBJ1-5; D gene ambiguous. The CDR3 runs to 13 residues. V lost 7 bases and J lost 2, with 9 bases in between. Germline lookup yields CDR1 LNHDA and CDR2 SQIVND (reference sequence). CDR3 in DNA: TGTGCCAGTAACTCCCGGGGCAATCAGCCCCAGCATTTT. Protein: CASNSRGNQPQHF.

This chain connects TRBV7-2 to TRBJ2-7; D unclear. The germline V gene has CDR1 SGHTA and CDR2 FQGNSA. This CDR3 has 15 residues. V shed 5 bases and J shed 0 bases, with 14 bases lying between them. Written as DNA, the CDR3 is TGTGCCAGCAGCCTTGATCGGACGGTCTCCTACGAGCAGTACTTC. Translating it yields CASSLDRTVSYEQYF. The variable domain in full, completed from reference TRBV7-2 and TRBJ2-7, reads GAGVSQSPSNKVTEKGKDVELRCDPISGHTALYWYRQSLGQGLEFLIYFQGNSAPDKSGLPSDRFSAERTGGSVSTLTIQRTQQEDSAVYLCASSLDRTVSYEQYFGPGTRLTVT.